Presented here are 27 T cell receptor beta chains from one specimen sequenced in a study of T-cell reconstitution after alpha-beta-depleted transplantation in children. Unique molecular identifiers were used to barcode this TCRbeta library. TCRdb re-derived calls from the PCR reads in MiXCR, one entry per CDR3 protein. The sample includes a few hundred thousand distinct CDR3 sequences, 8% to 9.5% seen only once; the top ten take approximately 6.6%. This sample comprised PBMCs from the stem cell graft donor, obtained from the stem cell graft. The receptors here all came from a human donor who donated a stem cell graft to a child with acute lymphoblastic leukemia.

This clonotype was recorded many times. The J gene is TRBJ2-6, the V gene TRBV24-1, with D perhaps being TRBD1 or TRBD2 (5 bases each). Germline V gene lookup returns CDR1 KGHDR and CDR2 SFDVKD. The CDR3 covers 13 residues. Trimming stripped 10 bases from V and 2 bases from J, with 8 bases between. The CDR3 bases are TGTGCCACAGGGACGCCTGGGGCCAACGTCCTGACTTTC. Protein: CATGTPGANVLTF.

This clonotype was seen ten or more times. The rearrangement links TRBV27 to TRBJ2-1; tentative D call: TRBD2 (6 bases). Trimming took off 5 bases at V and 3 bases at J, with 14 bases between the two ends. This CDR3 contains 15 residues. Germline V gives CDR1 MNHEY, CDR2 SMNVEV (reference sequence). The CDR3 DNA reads TGTGCCAGCAGTCCACCGGGACTCATCTACAATGAGCAGTTCTTC. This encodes CASSPPGLIYNEQFF.

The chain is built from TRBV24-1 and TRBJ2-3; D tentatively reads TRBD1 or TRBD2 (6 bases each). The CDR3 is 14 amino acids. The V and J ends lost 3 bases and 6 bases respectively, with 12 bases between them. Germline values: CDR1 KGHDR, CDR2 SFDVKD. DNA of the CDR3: TGTGCCACCAGTGATCCGACGGGGGCGGATACGCAGTATTTT. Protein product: CATSDPTGADTQYF.

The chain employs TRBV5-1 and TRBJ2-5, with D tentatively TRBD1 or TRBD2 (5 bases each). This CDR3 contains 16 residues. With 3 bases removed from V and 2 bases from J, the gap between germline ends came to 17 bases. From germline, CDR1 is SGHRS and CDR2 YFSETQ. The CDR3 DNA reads TGCGCCAGCAGCTACTTTTCTGGGGGTTCTCAAGAGACCCAGTACTTC. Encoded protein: CASSYFSGGSQETQYF.

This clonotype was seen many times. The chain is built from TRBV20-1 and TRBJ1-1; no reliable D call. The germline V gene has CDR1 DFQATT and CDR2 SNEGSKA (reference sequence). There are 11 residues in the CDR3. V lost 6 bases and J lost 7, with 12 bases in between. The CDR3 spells CSAPRPVEAFF. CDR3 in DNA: TGCAGTGCACCAAGACCCGTTGAAGCTTTCTTT.

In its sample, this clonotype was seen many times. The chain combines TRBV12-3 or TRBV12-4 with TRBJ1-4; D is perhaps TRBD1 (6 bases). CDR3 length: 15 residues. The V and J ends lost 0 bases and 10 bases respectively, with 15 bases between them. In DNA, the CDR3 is TGTGCCAGCAGTTTAGCCGCGCAGGGGCCCGGAAAACTGTTTTTT. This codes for CASSLAAQGPGKLFF.

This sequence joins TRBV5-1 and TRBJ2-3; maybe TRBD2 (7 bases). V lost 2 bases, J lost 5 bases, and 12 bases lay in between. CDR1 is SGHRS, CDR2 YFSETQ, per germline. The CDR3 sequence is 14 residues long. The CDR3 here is CASSLGGDEDTQYF. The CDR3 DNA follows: TGCGCCAGCAGCTTAGGGGGGGATGAAGATACGCAGTATTTT.

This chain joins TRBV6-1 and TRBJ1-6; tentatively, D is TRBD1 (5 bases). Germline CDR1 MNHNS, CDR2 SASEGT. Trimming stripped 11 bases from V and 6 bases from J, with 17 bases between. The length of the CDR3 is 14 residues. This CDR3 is CAARQPLVNSPLHF. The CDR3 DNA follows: TGTGCCGCGCGACAGCCCCTCGTTAATTCACCCCTCCACTTT.

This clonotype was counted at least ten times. The CDR3 sequence: CASSAGFRKYNEQFF. CDR3 nucleotide sequence: TGTGCCAGCAGTGCCGGGTTCCGAAAGTACAATGAGCAGTTCTTC. The V and J genes are TRBV6-2 or TRBV6-3 and TRBJ2-1; D is uncertain. This CDR3 is 15 amino acids long. V was trimmed by 5 bases and J by 4 bases, leaving 15 bases between them. Germline-derived CDR1 and CDR2 are MNHEY and SVGEGT.

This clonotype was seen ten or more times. The CDR3 here is CASSLQGASGNTIYF. The CDR3 coding sequence is TGTGCCAGCAGTTTGCAGGGTGCCTCTGGAAACACCATATATTTT. This rearrangement joins TRBV12-3 or TRBV12-4 to TRBJ1-3; possibly TRBD1 for D (5 bases). CDR3 length equals 15 residues. Trimming shortened V by 3 bases and J by 0 bases, and 9 bases separated the two germline ends.

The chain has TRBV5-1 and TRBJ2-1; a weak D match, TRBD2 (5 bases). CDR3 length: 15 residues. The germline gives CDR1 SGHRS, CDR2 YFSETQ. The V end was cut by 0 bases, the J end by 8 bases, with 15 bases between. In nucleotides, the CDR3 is TGCGCCAGCAGCTTGGCGCGGGCGGAAGGCGATGAGCAGTTCTTC. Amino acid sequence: CASSLARAEGDEQFF.

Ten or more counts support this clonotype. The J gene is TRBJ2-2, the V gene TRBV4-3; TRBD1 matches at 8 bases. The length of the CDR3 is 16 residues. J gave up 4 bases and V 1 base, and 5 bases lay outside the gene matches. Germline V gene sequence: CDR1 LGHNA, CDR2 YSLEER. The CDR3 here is CASSQGRTGITGELFF. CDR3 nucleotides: TGCGCCAGCAGCCAAGGAAGGACAGGGATCACCGGGGAGCTGTTTTTT.

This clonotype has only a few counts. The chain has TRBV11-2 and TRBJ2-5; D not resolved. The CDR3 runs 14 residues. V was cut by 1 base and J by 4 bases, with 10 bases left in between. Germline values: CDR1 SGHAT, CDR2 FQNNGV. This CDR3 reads CASSLGGTGETQYF. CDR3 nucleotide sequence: TGTGCCAGCAGCTTAGGGGGTACGGGAGAGACCCAGTACTTC.

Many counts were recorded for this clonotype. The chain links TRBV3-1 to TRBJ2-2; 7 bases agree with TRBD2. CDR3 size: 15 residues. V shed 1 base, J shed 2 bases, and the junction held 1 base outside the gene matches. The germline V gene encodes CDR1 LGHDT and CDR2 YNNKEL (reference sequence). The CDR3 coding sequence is TGTGCCAGCAGCCAAGTAGCGGGTAACACCGGGGAGCTGTTTTTT. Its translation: CASSQVAGNTGELFF. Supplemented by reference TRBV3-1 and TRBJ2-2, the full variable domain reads DTAVSQTPKYLVTQMGNDKSIKCEQNLGHDTMYWYKQDSKKFLKIMFSYNNKELIINETVPNRFSPKSPDKAHLNLHINSLELGDSAVYFCASSQVAGNTGELFFGEGSRLTVL.

Here the CDR3 DNA reads TGCGCCAGCAGCTTGGGGGGTCTAACTGAAGCTTTCTTT. Protein: CASSLGGLTEAFF. The chain joins TRBV5-1 to TRBJ1-1; no clear D. The CDR3 covers 13 residues. Germline lookup yields CDR1 SGHRS and CDR2 YFSETQ. V gave up 0 bases and J gave up 5 bases, with 8 bases separating them. Looking up the rest from reference TRBV5-1 and TRBJ1-1 gives the full variable domain: KAGVTQTPRYLIKTRGQQVTLSCSPISGHRSVSWYQQTPGQGLQFLFEYFSETQRNKGNFPGRFSGRQFSNSRSEMNVSTLELGDSALYLCASSLGGLTEAFFGQGTRLTVV.

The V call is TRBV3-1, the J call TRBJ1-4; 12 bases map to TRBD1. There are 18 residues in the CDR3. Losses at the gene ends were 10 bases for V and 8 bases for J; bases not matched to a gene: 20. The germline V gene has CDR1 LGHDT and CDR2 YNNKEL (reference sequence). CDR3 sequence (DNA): TGTGCCACCTCCCCCCACGGGACAGGGGGCGGCCTGGGCGAAAAACTGTTTTTT. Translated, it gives CATSPHGTGGGLGEKLFF. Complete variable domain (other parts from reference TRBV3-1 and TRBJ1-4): DTAVSQTPKYLVTQMGNDKSIKCEQNLGHDTMYWYKQDSKKFLKIMFSYNNKELIINETVPNRFSPKSPDKAHLNLHINSLELGDSAVYFCATSPHGTGGGLGEKLFFGSGTQLSVL.

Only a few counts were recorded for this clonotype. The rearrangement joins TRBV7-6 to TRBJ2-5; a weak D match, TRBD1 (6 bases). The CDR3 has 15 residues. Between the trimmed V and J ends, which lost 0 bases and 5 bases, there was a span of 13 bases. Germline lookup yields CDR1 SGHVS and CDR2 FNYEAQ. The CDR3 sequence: CASSLAGQTLETQYF. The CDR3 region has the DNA TGTGCCAGCAGCTTAGCCGGACAGACATTGGAGACCCAGTACTTC.

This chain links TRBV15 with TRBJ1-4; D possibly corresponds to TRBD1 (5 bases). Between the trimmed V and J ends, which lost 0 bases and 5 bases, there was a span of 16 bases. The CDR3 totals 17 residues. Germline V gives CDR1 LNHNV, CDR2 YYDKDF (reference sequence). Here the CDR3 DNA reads TGTGCCACCAGCAGAGATATGACGACAGCGGGGAATGAAAAACTGTTTTTT. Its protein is CATSRDMTTAGNEKLFF.

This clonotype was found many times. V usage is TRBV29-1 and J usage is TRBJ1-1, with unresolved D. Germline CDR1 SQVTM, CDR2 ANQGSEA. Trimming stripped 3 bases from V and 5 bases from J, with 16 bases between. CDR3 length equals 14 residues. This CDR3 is CSVDAGTVETEAFF. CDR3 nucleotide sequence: TGCAGCGTTGATGCAGGTACGGTAGAGACTGAAGCTTTCTTT.

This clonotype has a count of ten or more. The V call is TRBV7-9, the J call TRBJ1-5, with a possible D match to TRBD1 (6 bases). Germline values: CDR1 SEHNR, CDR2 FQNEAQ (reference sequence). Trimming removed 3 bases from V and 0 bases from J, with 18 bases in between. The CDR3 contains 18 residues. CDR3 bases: TGTGCCAGCAGCTTTTGGGTTGAGGGGGGGGCTAGCAATCAGCCCCAGCATTTT. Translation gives CASSFWVEGGASNQPQHF.

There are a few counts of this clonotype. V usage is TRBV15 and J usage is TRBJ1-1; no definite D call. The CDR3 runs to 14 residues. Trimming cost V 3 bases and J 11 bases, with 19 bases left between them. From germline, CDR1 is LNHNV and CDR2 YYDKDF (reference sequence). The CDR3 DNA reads TGTGCCACCAGCAGCAAACTTAATTCGGGTGAGGCTTTCTTT. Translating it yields CATSSKLNSGEAFF.

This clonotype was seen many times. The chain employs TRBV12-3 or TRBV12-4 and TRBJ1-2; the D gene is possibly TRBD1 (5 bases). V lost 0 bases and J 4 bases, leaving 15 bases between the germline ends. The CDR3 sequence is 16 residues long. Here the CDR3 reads CASSLASTGGSYGYTF. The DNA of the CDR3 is TGTGCCAGCAGTTTAGCGTCCACTGGGGGTAGCTATGGCTACACCTTC.

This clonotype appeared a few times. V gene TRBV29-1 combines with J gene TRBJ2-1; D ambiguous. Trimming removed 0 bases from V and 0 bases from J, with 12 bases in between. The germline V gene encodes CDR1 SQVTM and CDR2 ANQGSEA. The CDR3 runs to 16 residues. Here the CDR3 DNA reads TGCAGCGTTGAAGATGTTCTCGGAAGCTCCTACAATGAGCAGTTCTTC. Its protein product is CSVEDVLGSSYNEQFF.

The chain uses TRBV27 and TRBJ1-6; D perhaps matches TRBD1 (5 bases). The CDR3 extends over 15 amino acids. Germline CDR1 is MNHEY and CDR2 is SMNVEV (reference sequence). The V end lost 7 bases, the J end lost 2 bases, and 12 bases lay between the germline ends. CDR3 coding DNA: TGTGCCAGCACCCCGGGGGATCCCTATAATTCACCCCTCCACTTT. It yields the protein CASTPGDPYNSPLHF.

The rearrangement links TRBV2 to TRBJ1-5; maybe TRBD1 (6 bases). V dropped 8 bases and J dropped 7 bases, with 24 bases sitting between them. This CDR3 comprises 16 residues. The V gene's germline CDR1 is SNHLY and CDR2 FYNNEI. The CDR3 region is CASRSGGRDTVQPQHF. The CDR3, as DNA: TGTGCCAGCCGGTCCGGGGGCCGGGACACCGTCCAGCCCCAGCATTTT.

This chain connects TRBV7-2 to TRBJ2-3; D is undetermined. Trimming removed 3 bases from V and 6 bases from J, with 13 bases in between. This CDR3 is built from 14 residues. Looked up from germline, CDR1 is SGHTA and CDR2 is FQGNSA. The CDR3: CASSFLASRDTQYF. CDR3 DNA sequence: TGTGCCAGCAGCTTTTTGGCTAGTAGGGATACGCAGTATTTT.

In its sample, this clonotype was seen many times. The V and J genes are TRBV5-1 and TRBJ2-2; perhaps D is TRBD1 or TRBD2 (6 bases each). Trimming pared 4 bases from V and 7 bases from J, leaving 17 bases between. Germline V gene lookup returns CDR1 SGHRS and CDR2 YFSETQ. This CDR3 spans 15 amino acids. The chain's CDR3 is CASSRPPGADGELFF. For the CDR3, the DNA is TGCGCCAGCAGCCGCCCCCCGGGGGCCGACGGGGAGCTGTTTTTT.